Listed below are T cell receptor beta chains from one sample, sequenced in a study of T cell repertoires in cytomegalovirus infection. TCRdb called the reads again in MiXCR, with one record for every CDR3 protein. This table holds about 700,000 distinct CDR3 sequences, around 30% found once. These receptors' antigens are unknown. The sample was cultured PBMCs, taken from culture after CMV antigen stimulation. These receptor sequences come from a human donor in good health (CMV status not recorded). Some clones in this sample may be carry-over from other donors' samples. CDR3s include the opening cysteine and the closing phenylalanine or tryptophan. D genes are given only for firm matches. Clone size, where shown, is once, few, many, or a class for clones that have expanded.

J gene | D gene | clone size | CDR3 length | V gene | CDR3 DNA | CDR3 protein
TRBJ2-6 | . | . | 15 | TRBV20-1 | TGCAGTGCAGCCGATCAGGGTACTGGGGCCAACGTCCTGACTTTC | CSAADQGTGANVLTF
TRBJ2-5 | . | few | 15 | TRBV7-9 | TGTGCCAGCAGCTTAGTAAACCTCCCCCCAGAGACCCAGTACTTC | CASSLVNLPPETQYF
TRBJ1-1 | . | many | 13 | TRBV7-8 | TGTGCCAGCAGGAGGGATTTGAACACTGAAGCTTTCTTT | CASRRDLNTEAFF
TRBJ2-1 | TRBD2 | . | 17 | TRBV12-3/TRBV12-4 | TGTGCCAGCAATGGCTCACCGGGACTAGCGGGAGTGAATGAGCAGTTCTTC | CASNGSPGLAGVNEQFF
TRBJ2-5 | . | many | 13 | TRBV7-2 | TGTGCCAGCAGCAGAAGCGTACAAGAGACCCAGTACTTC | CASSRSVQETQYF
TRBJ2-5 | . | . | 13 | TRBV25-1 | TGTGCCAGCGGTGCCGGTGGCTGGGAGACCCAGTACTTC | CASGAGGWETQYF
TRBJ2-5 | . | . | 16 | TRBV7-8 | TGTGCCAGCAGTCCGGCCAGGAACCCCGCCGCGAAGACCCAGTACTTC | CASSPARNPAAKTQYF
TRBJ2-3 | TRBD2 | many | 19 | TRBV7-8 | TGTGCCAGCAGCTACCGGACTAGCGGGACACCAAACAAACTCCGGGGGCAGTATTTT | CASSYRTSGTPNKLRGQYF
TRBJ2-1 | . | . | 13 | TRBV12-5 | TGTGCTAGTGGTTCGGCCGGGGTGGAGGAGCAGTTCTTC | CASGSAGVEEQFF
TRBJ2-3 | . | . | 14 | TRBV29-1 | TGCAGCGTGTCAATGGGGGGCCGCACAGATACGCAGTATTTT | CSVSMGGRTDTQYF
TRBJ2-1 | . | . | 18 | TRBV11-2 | TGTGCCAGCAGCTTAAAGCCCTTGGTGGCGGCCTCCTACAATGAGCAGTTCTTC | CASSLKPLVAASYNEQFF
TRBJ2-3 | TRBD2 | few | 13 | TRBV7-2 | TGTGCCAGCGCGGGACTAGGCACAGATACGCAGTATTTT | CASAGLGTDTQYF
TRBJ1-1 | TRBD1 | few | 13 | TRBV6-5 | TGTGCCAGCACCCCCTACAGGGGCGCTGAAGCTTTCTTT | CASTPYRGAEAFF
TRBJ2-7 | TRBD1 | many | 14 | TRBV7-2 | TGTGCCAGTAGCCGGGACAGGGGGAACTACGAGCAGTACTTC | CASSRDRGNYEQYF
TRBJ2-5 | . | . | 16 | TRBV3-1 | TGTGCCAGCAGGTCCCTTTTAGCAGGGTACGATGAGACCCAGTACTTC | CASRSLLAGYDETQYF
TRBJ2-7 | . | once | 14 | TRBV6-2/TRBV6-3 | TGTGCCAGCACCCAATTTCCTTACAGGGACGAGCAGTACTTC | CASTQFPYRDEQYF
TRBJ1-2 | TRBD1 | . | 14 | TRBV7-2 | TGTGCCAGCAGCCAGGACAGGTCGGGATACGGCTACACCTTC | CASSQDRSGYGYTF
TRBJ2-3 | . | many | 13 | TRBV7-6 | TGTGCCAGCAGCCCCCCTAGTGCAGATACGCAGTATTTT | CASSPPSADTQYF
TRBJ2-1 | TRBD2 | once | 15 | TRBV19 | TGTGCCAGTAGTCCGGGGCTAGCGGATTCCAATGAGCAGTTCTTC | CASSPGLADSNEQFF
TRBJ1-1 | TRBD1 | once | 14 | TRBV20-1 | TGCAGTGCTAGAGATCAGGGGACAGGAACTGAAGCTTTCTTT | CSARDQGTGTEAFF